This T cell receptor (beta chain) came from a study of Tregs in tolerant kidney transplant recipients. Sequencing was performed with immunoSEQ multiplex PCR; in TCRdb, only in-frame clones are kept and a portion is missing. Reported are tens of thousands of clones; the ten largest clones contain 0.8% to 1%. Study results and caveats: Validation in larger populations is needed because few patients were studied. The most relevant donor-specific Treg TCRbeta repertoire apparently came from expansion with activated donor B cells.

On this clone itself: Its target is not known. The read halts 3 residues ahead of the CDR3 end, with the missing end drawn from the germline J gene.

The length of the CDR3 is 16 residues. V dropped 3 bases and J dropped 2; count of bases not matched to a gene: 3. Per germline, CDR1 SGHRS and CDR2 YFSETQ. This TCR was recovered from a human donor who received a combined kidney and bone marrow transplant. The input for sequencing was CD4+ T cells from blood, taken before the transplant. This chain connects TRBV5-1 to TRBJ2-5; the match to TRBD2 covers 14 bases. CDR3 region: CASSSGLAGGQETQYF. CDR3 DNA (partial): TGCGCCAGCAGCTCCGGACTAGCGGGGGGACAAGAGACC.